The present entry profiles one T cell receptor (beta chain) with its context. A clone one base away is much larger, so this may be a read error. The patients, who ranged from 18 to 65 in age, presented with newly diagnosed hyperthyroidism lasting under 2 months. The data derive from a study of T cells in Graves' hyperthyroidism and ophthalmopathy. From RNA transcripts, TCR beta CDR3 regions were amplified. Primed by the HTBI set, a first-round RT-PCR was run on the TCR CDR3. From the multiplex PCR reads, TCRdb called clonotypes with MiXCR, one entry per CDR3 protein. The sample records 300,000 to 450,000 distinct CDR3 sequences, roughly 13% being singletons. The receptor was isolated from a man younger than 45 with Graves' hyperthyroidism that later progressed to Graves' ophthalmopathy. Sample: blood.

CDR3 coding DNA: TGTGCCAGCAGTACAGTGGACGGCACAGTCTATGGCTACACCTTC. This translates into CASSTVDGTVYGYTF. The chain has TRBV28 and TRBJ1-2, with unresolved D. V was trimmed by 5 bases and J by 4 bases, leaving 17 bases between them. The germline V gene encodes CDR1 MDHEN and CDR2 SYDVKM. The CDR3 covers 15 residues.